In its sample, the clone carrying this TCR beta chain was seen once. Its antigen is undetermined. Only in-frame clones appear in the TCRdb table, and some are missing; sequencing was by immunoSEQ multiplex PCR. This table holds around 4,000 clones, approximately 65% found once. The source of the sample is a study of T cells after posttransplantation cyclophosphamide. The CDR3 sequence is 15 residues long. With 7 bases removed from V and 2 bases from J, the gap between germline ends came to 15 bases. Germline V gene sequence: CDR1 LNHDA, CDR2 SQIVND (reference sequence). The related graft donor's blood sample was taken on the day of bone marrow donation. Study-level results: Blood and skin or GI T cell repertoires showed limited TRB overlap. Later blood repertoires were often dominated by clones from the donor CD8+ memory compartment. Recipient CMV seropositivity and CMV reactivation strongly tracked TRB clonality.

The clonotype was recovered from a man aged 30-40 years in good health and a related stem cell transplant donor. The specimen was memory CD8+ T cells sorted from blood. The chain employs TRBV19 and TRBJ1-5; TRBD1 is a possible D gene (5 bases). This CDR3 reads CASTPSAGGNQPQHF. In DNA form, the CDR3 reads TGTGCCAGTACCCCCTCGGCGGGGGGCAATCAGCCCCAGCATTTT.